Following are 24 T cell receptor beta chains from one sample sequenced in a study of human T cells and chemical hapten exposure. TCRdb fed the RACE reads into MiXCR, producing one record per CDR3 protein. This sample has approximately 160,000 distinct CDR3 sequences, with around 30% found just once. This sample's time point: patch test 3, about 24 weeks after DPC sensitization. Treatment noted: therapeutic diphenylcyclopropenone sensitization with weekly scalp DPC. The sequences come from whole blood, collected in connection with sensitization to the hapten diphenylcyclopropenone (DPC). The receptors were sampled from a woman younger than 35 with alopecia areata. Some clones in this sample may be carry-over from other donors' samples.

This sequence joins TRBV4-2 and TRBJ1-4, with unresolved D. Germline loops: CDR1 LGHNA, CDR2 YNFKEQ. With 0 bases removed from V and 7 bases from J, the gap between germline ends came to 12 bases. CDR3 size: 15 residues. CDR3 coding DNA: TGTGCCAGCAGCCAAGATTGGGGATACCCTGAAAAACTGTTTTTT. The encoded protein is CASSQDWGYPEKLFF.

This clonotype was picked up a small number of times. The chain carries TRBV29-1 and TRBJ1-2, with 9 bases aligning to TRBD1. The CDR3 length is 13 residues. Germline trimming cut 7 bases from V and 8 bases from J; bases unmatched to any gene: 11. Per the germline V gene, CDR1 is SQVTM and CDR2 is ANQGSEA. The CDR3 protein is CSAPQTGGVGYTF. The CDR3 nucleotides read TGCAGCGCCCCACAGACAGGGGGAGTAGGCTACACCTTC.

A note on this clonotype: Here the CDR3 omits its conserved ending phenylalanine or tryptophan, so a read error is the likely source. The chain has TRBV11-2 and TRBJ2-7; 8 bases align to TRBD1. Germline V gives CDR1 SGHAT, CDR2 FQNNGV. This CDR3 contains 15 residues. Losses at the gene ends were 6 bases for V and 2 bases for J; bases not matched to a gene: 9. The CDR3: CASRLDRGPTYEQYS. For the CDR3, the DNA is TGTGCCAGCAGACTCGACAGGGGCCCCACCTACGAGCAGTACTCC.

This chain connects TRBV4-1 to TRBJ2-5; D is possibly TRBD1 or TRBD2 (5 bases each). The CDR3 sequence is 16 residues long. The germline CDR1 and CDR2 sequences are MGHRA and YSYEKL. V was trimmed by 0 bases and J by 3 bases, leaving 14 bases between them. CDR3 in amino acids: CASSQDGTPGEETQYF. CDR3 sequence (DNA): TGCGCCAGCAGCCAAGATGGGACCCCCGGAGAAGAGACCCAGTACTTC.

This clonotype was detected only a few times. V is TRBV6-1 and J is TRBJ2-1; possibly TRBD2 for D (6 bases). V lost 5 bases and J lost 2, with 13 bases in between. This CDR3 has 15 amino acids. The germline CDR1 and CDR2 sequences are MNHNS and SASEGT. Here the CDR3 DNA reads TGTGCCAGCAGTCCGGGACTCTTTACCTACAATGAGCAGTTCTTC. Translated, it gives CASSPGLFTYNEQFF.

J is TRBJ1-2 and V is TRBV11-2; 11 bases fit TRBD1. Germline V CDR1 and CDR2: SGHAT, FQNNGV. The CDR3 is 13 residues long. J gave up 6 bases and V 8 bases, and 5 bases lay outside the gene matches. The CDR3 sequence: CASQGQGVDGYTF. CDR3 DNA sequence: TGTGCCAGCCAGGGACAGGGGGTTGATGGCTACACCTTC.

This clonotype has just a few counts. The chain has TRBV2 and TRBJ2-1; the D gene could be TRBD1 or TRBD2 (6 bases each). The ends were cut back, 5 bases at V and 9 bases at J, with 14 bases in the middle. Germline assignment: CDR1 SNHLY and CDR2 FYNNEI. The CDR3 spans 13 residues. This CDR3 reads CASSRGPRLEQFF. The DNA for the CDR3 is TGTGCCAGCAGTCGGGGGCCGAGGCTTGAGCAGTTCTTC. Drawing the rest from reference TRBV2 and TRBJ2-1, the complete variable domain is EPEVTQTPSHQVTQMGQEVILRCVPISNHLYFYWYRQILGQKVEFLVSFYNNEISEKSEIFDDQFSVERPDGSNFTLKIRSTKLEDSAMYFCASSRGPRLEQFFGPGTRLTVL.

The chain employs TRBV6-5 and TRBJ2-2; D is uncertain. This CDR3 comprises 15 residues. Between the trimmed V and J ends, which lost 6 bases and 8 bases, there was a span of 19 bases. Germline V gives CDR1 MNHEY, CDR2 SVGAGI. The CDR3 DNA is TGTGCCAGCAGCTCAGAGGAGTCGGTCCCAGGGGAGCTGTTTTTT. This translates into CASSSEESVPGELFF.

This chain's CDR3 is CSAGQGLNTEAFF. CDR3 bases: TGCAGTGCTGGACAGGGTTTAAACACTGAAGCTTTCTTT. The J gene is TRBJ1-1, the V gene TRBV20-1; 8 positions match TRBD1. V shed 5 bases and J 2 bases; nucleotides not matched to a gene: 4. The CDR3 runs to 13 residues. Per the germline V gene, CDR1 is DFQATT and CDR2 is SNEGSKA (reference sequence).

The V call is TRBV6-2 or TRBV6-3, the J call TRBJ2-7; no reliable D call. The CDR3 loop spans 16 amino acids. The germline gives CDR1 MNHEY, CDR2 SVGEGT. V was trimmed by 0 bases and J by 1 base, leaving 13 bases between them. This CDR3 reads CASSYSGSSTSYEQYF. DNA of the CDR3: TGTGCCAGCAGTTACTCGGGGTCCTCGACATCCTACGAGCAGTACTTC.

The chain combines TRBV9 with TRBJ2-5; 11 nucleotides align to TRBD2. The V segment lost 0 bases and the J segment 5 bases; nucleotides outside the gene matches: 0. Germline V gene sequence: CDR1 SGDLS, CDR2 YYNGEE. CDR3 length equals 14 residues. CDR3 bases: TGTGCCAGCAGCGTAGGACTAGCGGGGGAGACCCAGTACTTC. It encodes CASSVGLAGETQYF.

In the case of this clonotype: A read error may account for a junction end that differs from germline. The chain uses TRBV6-2 or TRBV6-3 and TRBJ2-1; D gene uncertain. The CDR3 extends over 18 amino acids. Germline V gives CDR1 MNHEY, CDR2 SVGEGT. CDR3 protein: CAGSYPAGIHRFHNEQFF. The DNA of the CDR3 is TGTGCCGGCAGTTACCCTGCTGGGATTCATCGTTTTCACAATGAGCAGTTCTTC.

The chain has TRBV10-3 and TRBJ2-1, with 9 positions matching TRBD2. The CDR3 extends over 15 amino acids. The germline V gene has CDR1 ENHRY and CDR2 SYGVKD. Losses at the gene ends were 4 bases for V and 3 bases for J; bases not matched to a gene: 4. CDR3: CAISGETSGYNEQFF. CDR3 nucleotide sequence: TGTGCCATCAGTGGGGAGACTAGCGGCTACAATGAGCAGTTCTTC.

The chain couples TRBV3-1 to TRBJ1-3; D gene unclear. Trimming took off 4 bases at V and 1 base at J, with 8 bases between the two ends. CDR1 and CDR2 from the germline V gene are LGHDT and YNNKEL (reference sequence). CDR3 length: 14 residues. DNA for the CDR3: TGTGCCAGCAGCCTCAGAGAGTCTGGAAACACCATATATTTT. Translated: CASSLRESGNTIYF. Based on the CDR3 plus reference TRBV3-1 and TRBJ1-3, the full variable domain is DTAVSQTPKYLVTQMGNDKSIKCEQNLGHDTMYWYKQDSKKFLKIMFSYNNKELIINETVPNRFSPKSPDKAHLNLHINSLELGDSAVYFCASSLRESGNTIYFGEGSWLTVV.

The chain recombines TRBV10-3 with TRBJ1-6, with D possibly matching TRBD1 (6 bases). The CDR3 is made up of 14 amino acids. V was pared by 7 bases and J by 7 bases, with 14 bases between. Germline lookup yields CDR1 ENHRY and CDR2 SYGVKD. CDR3 DNA: TGTGCCATCAACCCGACAGGCCTAAATTCACCCCTCCACTTT. Amino acid sequence: CAINPTGLNSPLHF.

This chain connects TRBV2 to TRBJ2-1; D gene ambiguous. CDR1 and CDR2 from the germline V gene are SNHLY and FYNNEI. The CDR3 totals 13 residues. V was shortened by 6 bases and J by 4 bases, with 10 bases between the two germline ends. As DNA, the CDR3 is TGTGCCAGCAGCGCTCGAATATACAATGAGCAGTTCTTC. It specifies CASSARIYNEQFF. The full variable domain, its missing parts supplied by reference TRBV2 and TRBJ2-1, is EPEVTQTPSHQVTQMGQEVILRCVPISNHLYFYWYRQILGQKVEFLVSFYNNEISEKSEIFDDQFSVERPDGSNFTLKIRSTKLEDSAMYFCASSARIYNEQFFGPGTRLTVL.

V usage is TRBV29-1 and J usage is TRBJ2-4; possible D gene TRBD2, 6 bases. The CDR3 loop spans 10 amino acids. Germline lookup yields CDR1 SQVTM and CDR2 ANQGSEA. Trimming pared 5 bases from V and 7 bases from J, leaving 6 bases between. CDR3 bases: TGCAGCGTTCGGGAGAACATTCAGTACTTC. Translated: CSVRENIQYF.

The chain has TRBV24-1 and TRBJ1-5, with 8 bases identical to TRBD1. Germline assignment: CDR1 KGHDR and CDR2 SFDVKD. Unmatched junction bases numbered 1, after V lost 3 bases and J lost 4 bases. This CDR3 region has 14 residues. CDR3 DNA: TGTGCCACCAGTGATCGACAGGGGAATCAGCCCCAGCATTTT. Protein product: CATSDRQGNQPQHF.

This clonotype has only a few counts. The chain joins TRBV30 to TRBJ1-2; D is possibly TRBD1 (6 bases). This CDR3 is built from 16 residues. Trimming removed 4 bases from V and 4 bases from J, with 22 bases in between. Germline CDR1 GTSNPN, CDR2 SVGIG (reference sequence). The CDR3 is CAWKTRDTPLLYGYTF. DNA of the CDR3: TGTGCCTGGAAGACGCGGGACACACCGCTTCTCTATGGCTACACCTTC.

The chain is built from TRBV10-3 and TRBJ1-1; TRBD1 aligns across 7 bases. CDR3 size: 14 residues. The V and J ends lost 4 bases and 1 base, in that order; junction bases with no gene match: 3. Germline CDR1 and CDR2: ENHRY and SYGVKD. In nucleotides, the CDR3 is TGTGCCATCAGTGCGGGACAGCCGAACACTGAAGCTTTCTTT. Translated, it gives CAISAGQPNTEAFF.

The V gene is TRBV3-1, the J gene TRBJ1-1; 9 bases line up with TRBD1. The CDR3 sequence is 11 residues long. Germline CDR1 reads LGHDT; CDR2 reads YNNKEL (reference sequence). The J segment lost 11 bases and the V segment lost 5 bases, leaving 3 bases of the junction unmatched. The CDR3 bases are TGTGCCAGCAGCTTTACAGGGGGCGCTTTCTTT. It translates to CASSFTGGAFF.

The chain links TRBV29-1 to TRBJ1-2; D call uncertain. Trimming pared 2 bases from V and 8 bases from J, leaving 12 bases between. The CDR3 length is 12 residues. Germline lookup yields CDR1 SQVTM and CDR2 ANQGSEA. The CDR3 nucleotides read TGCAGCGTTGAATACGGGTCGGGGGGCTACACCTTC. This sequence encodes CSVEYGSGGYTF.

The chain joins TRBV4-2 to TRBJ2-6; no definite D call. V lost 5 bases to trimming and J lost 4 bases, with 21 bases between them. Germline V lookup: CDR1 LGHNA, CDR2 YNFKEQ. This CDR3 spans 18 amino acids. In nucleotides, the CDR3 is TGTGCCAGCAGCAACGACGAGAAGCCGTCGCGAGGGGCCAACGTCCTGACTTTC. It specifies CASSNDEKPSRGANVLTF.

This sequence joins TRBV4-1 and TRBJ2-5; tentative D call: TRBD2 (5 bases). The ends were cut back, 0 bases at V and 2 bases at J, with 10 bases in the middle. Germline V gene sequence: CDR1 MGHRA, CDR2 YSYEKL. The CDR3 consists of 15 residues. The CDR3 sequence is CASSQDSGSQETQYF. For the CDR3, the DNA is TGCGCCAGCAGCCAAGATTCGGGGAGTCAAGAGACCCAGTACTTC.